This TCR beta chain appears in the sequencing data of a study of blood T cells in healthy people across ages. With regard to this clonotype: Its target is not known.

Study outcomes and limitations: Per million T cells, TCR beta diversity dropped roughly linearly as age increased.

A second PCR, run for roughly 6 to 11 cycles, used a sample-barcoded 5' primer plus a J-beta primer mix. TCRdb re-called the 5' RACE reads with MiXCR, one entry per CDR3 protein. The sample holds fewer than 1,000,000 distinct CDR3 sequences; under 55% are singletons and the top ten take about a fifth. The germline gives CDR1 MDHEN, CDR2 SYDVKM. The V and J ends lost 6 bases and 3 bases, in that order; junction bases with no gene match: 10. The CDR3 is made up of 16 amino acids. The sequence came from a man aged 60 to 69 in good health. The sample taken for sequencing was blood. V is TRBV28 and J is TRBJ1-2; 10 bases are a match to TRBD1. Here the CDR3 reads CASRLHRDRGDYGYTF. Here the CDR3 DNA reads TGTGCCAGCAGACTCCACCGGGACAGGGGTGACTATGGCTACACCTTC.